Below, 27 T cell receptor beta chains from the same sample are listed, as sequenced in a study of blood T cell repertoires in COVID-19 (TCRdb year 2020). Library method: the immunoSEQ multiplex PCR assay. TCRdb provides this immuneACCESS table in a form limited to in-frame rearrangements. Some clones are lacking; in checked studies, under half of them reflect an unresolved V gene, and why the rest are absent is not known. The sample profile shows some 37,000 clones; 80% to 90% of them were found once. Approximately 8.1% of the sample rests with the top ten. The sample comprised peripheral blood. These TCRs come from a woman in her 70s with acute or convalescent COVID-19.

V and J are TRBV4-2 and TRBJ2-1, with 11 nucleotides matching TRBD2. This CDR3 is built from 20 residues. With V trimmed by 0 bases and J by 12 bases, 22 bases remained unmatched. Germline assignment: CDR1 LGHNA and CDR2 YNFKEQ. In nucleotides, the CDR3 is TGTGCCAGCAGCCAAGATCTTCGGGGGGTAGCGGGAGGGTTCTCCCAGGGGCAGTTCTTC. This gives the protein CASSQDLRGVAGGFSQGQFF.

The rearrangement uses TRBV13 and TRBJ1-2, with 7 bases fitting TRBD1. The CDR3 is made up of 14 amino acids. Looked up from germline, CDR1 is PRHDT and CDR2 is FYEKMQ (reference sequence). V lost 5 bases, J lost 3 bases, and 6 bases stayed unmatched. CDR3 in amino acids: CASSQGQKDYGYTF. The CDR3, as DNA: TGTGCCAGCAGCCAGGGACAGAAGGACTATGGCTACACCTTC.

V is TRBV5-6 and J is TRBJ2-5; 7 bases align to TRBD2. The germline CDR1 and CDR2 sequences are SGHDT and YYEEEE. The length of the CDR3 is 14 residues. With V trimmed by 4 bases and J by 4 bases, 7 bases remained unmatched. In DNA, the CDR3 is TGTGCCAGCAGCCCAGCGTGGGGGGGAGAGACCCAGTACTTC. Its translation is CASSPAWGGETQYF.

The rearrangement uses TRBV7-2 and TRBJ2-2, with D possibly TRBD2 on 6 matching bases. The V end was cut by 3 bases, the J end by 1 base, with 12 bases between. The CDR3 length is 16 residues. CDR1 and CDR2 (germline): SGHTA, FQGNSA. CDR3 bases: TGTGCCAGCAGCTTGCAAGGGACTCGGAACACCGGGGAGCTGTTTTTT. This translates into CASSLQGTRNTGELFF.

This clone is a singleton in its sample. The chain recombines TRBV5-5 with TRBJ2-7, with TRBD2 matching over 11 bases. This CDR3 contains 18 residues. The J segment lost 2 bases and the V segment lost 4 bases, leaving 14 bases of the junction unmatched. CDR1 and CDR2 (germline): SGHKS, YYEKEE (reference sequence). The CDR3 region is CASSGGGSGRALTYEQYV. CDR3 nucleotides: TGTGCCAGCAGCGGTGGTGGTAGCGGGAGGGCGCTCACCTACGAGCAGTACGTC.

This rearrangement joins TRBV2 to TRBJ1-1; 9 bases are shared with TRBD1. The CDR3 consists of 13 residues. With V trimmed by 7 bases and J by 3 bases, 3 bases remained unmatched. CDR1 and CDR2 (germline): SNHLY, FYNNEI. In nucleotides, the CDR3 is TGTGCCAGCAAGAGGGACAGGGACACTGAAGCTTTCTTT. Translation gives CASKRDRDTEAFF. Drawing the rest from reference TRBV2 and TRBJ1-1, the complete variable domain is EPEVTQTPSHQVTQMGQEVILRCVPISNHLYFYWYRQILGQKVEFLVSFYNNEISEKSEIFDDQFSVERPDGSNFTLKIRSTKLEDSAMYFCASKRDRDTEAFFGQGTRLTVV.

This sequence joins TRBV5-4 and TRBJ2-5, with D unresolved. Germline V lookup: CDR1 SGHNT, CDR2 YYREEE (reference sequence). V dropped 0 bases and J dropped 4 bases, with 4 bases sitting between them. This CDR3 spans 12 amino acids. The CDR3 coding sequence is TGTGCCAGCAGCTTGGAAGCAGAGACCCAGTACTTC. This translates into CASSLEAETQYF.

J is TRBJ2-2 and V is TRBV9; TRBD1 matches 7 bases. The CDR3 contains 18 residues. Per germline, CDR1 SGDLS and CDR2 YYNGEE. With V trimmed by 3 bases and J by 5 bases, 16 bases remained unmatched. CDR3 DNA: TGTGCCAGCAGCGAGAGGGCCAAGGGGGCCTGGGAAACCGGGGAGCTGTTTTTT. It is translated as CASSERAKGAWETGELFF.

V is TRBV6-5 and J is TRBJ1-4; 7 bases match TRBD1. The CDR3 is 15 amino acids. With V trimmed by 6 bases and J by 4 bases, 8 bases remained unmatched. CDR1 and CDR2 (germline): MNHEY, SVGAGI. CDR3 protein: CASSILGQINEKLFF. The CDR3 bases are TGTGCCAGCAGCATCCTGGGACAGATTAATGAAAAACTGTTTTTT.

The chain couples TRBV4-3 to TRBJ2-7, with 7 bases that match TRBD2. The CDR3 length is 17 residues. The J segment lost 3 bases and the V segment lost 1 base, leaving 12 bases of the junction unmatched. In germline, CDR1 is LGHNA, CDR2 YSLEER. As DNA, the CDR3 is TGCGCCAGCAGCCAAGGTCCCCAGGGCGGGAGAATCTACGAGCAGTACGTC. The encoded protein is CASSQGPQGGRIYEQYV.

V and J are TRBV27 and TRBJ1-1; D may be TRBD1 (5 bases). The germline V gene has CDR1 MNHEY and CDR2 SMNVEV (reference sequence). Trimming shortened V by 3 bases and J by 2 bases, and 16 bases separated the two germline ends. There are 16 residues in the CDR3. CDR3 DNA: TGTGCCAGCAGTTTGCGGGCAGGGAGGGTTAACACTGAAGCTTTCTTT. This codes for CASSLRAGRVNTEAFF.

The rearrangement joins TRBV24-1 to TRBJ2-1; 7 bases match TRBD1. The germline CDR1 and CDR2 sequences are KGHDR and SFDVKD. J was trimmed by 7 bases and V by 4 bases; bases with no gene match: 0. This CDR3 is built from 12 residues. CDR3 in DNA: TGTGCCACCAGTGAACAGGGGAATGAGCAGTTCTTC. The encoded protein is CATSEQGNEQFF.

The chain employs TRBV19 and TRBJ2-3, with 10 bases fitting TRBD2. Trimming at V came to 1 base and at J to 3 bases, leaving 7 bases not matched to a gene. Germline assignment: CDR1 LNHDA and CDR2 SQIVND (reference sequence). This CDR3 has 17 residues. CDR3 bases: TGTGCCAGTAGTATAGGCCCACTACTAGCGGGAACAGATACGCAGTATTTT. Residues: CASSIGPLLAGTDTQYF.

The V and J genes are TRBV7-8 and TRBJ2-2; D is undetermined. Trimming took 1 base from V and 6 from J, leaving 9 bases between them. The CDR3 contains 14 residues. CDR1 is SGHVS and CDR2 is FQNEAQ in the germline V gene. The DNA for the CDR3 is TGTGCCAGCAGCTTAGTGTTCGTTTCCGGGGAGCTGTTTTTT. As protein: CASSLVFVSGELFF.

The J gene is TRBJ2-3, the V gene TRBV3-1 (or the pseudogene TRBV3-2); no clear D. The CDR3 loop spans 14 amino acids. CDR1 is LGHDT and CDR2 is YNNKEL in the germline V gene (reference sequence). Trimming left V 0 bases short and J 5 bases short, with 9 bases between. The CDR3 region is CASSQDPAGDTQYF. The CDR3 DNA is TGTGCCAGCAGCCAAGATCCCGCCGGAGATACGCAGTATTTT.

The chain combines TRBV27 with TRBJ1-2; 8 positions agree with TRBD1. This CDR3 comprises 13 residues. V trimming: 4 bases; J trimming: 6 bases; junction bases outside the gene matches: 4. Per the germline V gene, CDR1 is MNHEY and CDR2 is SMNVEV (reference sequence). Here the CDR3 reads CASSSQGDHGYTF. Written as DNA, the CDR3 is TGTGCCAGCAGTTCACAGGGGGACCATGGCTACACCTTC.

J is TRBJ1-5 and V is TRBV19; 7 positions match TRBD1. The CDR3 runs to 12 residues. Germline values: CDR1 LNHDA, CDR2 SQIVND (reference sequence). V was clipped by 6 bases and J by 7 bases; unmatched bases: 3. The CDR3 bases are TGTGCCAGTAGGCGGACAGGCCAGCCCCAGCATTTT. Its protein product is CASRRTGQPQHF.

The chain joins TRBV29-1 to TRBJ2-3; a weak D match, TRBD1 (6 bases). The CDR3 has 13 residues. V was trimmed by 2 bases and J by 6 bases, leaving 12 bases between them. Looked up from germline, CDR1 is SQVTM and CDR2 is ANQGSEA. CDR3 region: CSVEIQGLDTQYF. The CDR3, as DNA: TGCAGCGTTGAAATCCAGGGGTTGGATACGCAGTATTTT.

J is TRBJ1-6 and V is TRBV10-2; TRBD1 agrees at 7 bases. The CDR3 totals 14 residues. The V segment lost 6 bases and the J segment 6 bases; nucleotides outside the gene matches: 5. Germline V CDR1 and CDR2: WSHSY, SAAADI. CDR3 sequence: CASRRQGGNSPLHF. DNA of the CDR3: TGCGCCAGCAGGAGACAGGGAGGTAATTCACCCCTCCACTTT.

The chain has TRBV4-1 and TRBJ2-6, with 9 nucleotides matching TRBD1. The CDR3 length is 17 residues. J was trimmed by 4 bases and V by 3 bases; bases with no gene match: 7. CDR1 and CDR2 from the germline V gene are MGHRA and YSYEKL. The DNA for the CDR3 is TGCGCCAGCAGCCAGAAAACAGGGGGCGGCGGGGCCAACGTCCTGACTTTC. Amino acids: CASSQKTGGGGANVLTF.

The gene calls are TRBV28 and TRBJ1-5, with 8 positions matching TRBD1. Looked up from germline, CDR1 is MDHEN and CDR2 is SYDVKM. J gave up 0 bases and V 8 bases, and 12 bases lay outside the gene matches. The CDR3 is 17 residues long. This CDR3 is CASHQGAKGISNQPQHF. In nucleotides, the CDR3 is TGTGCCAGCCACCAGGGGGCGAAAGGTATTAGCAATCAGCCCCAGCATTTT.

The chain recombines TRBV18 with TRBJ2-1; the match to TRBD2 covers 12 bases. The CDR3 is made up of 14 amino acids. Trimming removed 6 bases from V and 9 bases from J; junction bases left unmatched: 6. Germline V gives CDR1 KGHSH, CDR2 LQKENI. Written as DNA, the CDR3 is TGTGCCAGCTCCCCTAGCGGGAGGGCCGGTGAGCAGTTCTTC. Protein product: CASSPSGRAGEQFF.

The rearrangement uses TRBV11-3 and TRBJ1-1; D remains unclear. The germline V gene encodes CDR1 SGHNT and CDR2 YENEEA. The CDR3 extends over 14 amino acids. V was shortened by 2 bases and J by 2 bases, with 9 bases between the two germline ends. Written as DNA, the CDR3 is TGTGCCAGCAGCTTAAGCGGGGTCAACACTGAAGCTTTCTTT. The encoded protein is CASSLSGVNTEAFF.

The rearrangement uses TRBV5-6 and TRBJ2-5, with 7 bases that match TRBD1. Germline V gene lookup returns CDR1 SGHDT and CDR2 YYEEEE. The CDR3 consists of 14 residues. Germline trimming cut 4 bases from V and 5 bases from J; bases unmatched to any gene: 8. The CDR3 sequence: CASSRGQRGETQYF. In DNA, the CDR3 is TGTGCCAGCAGCCGGGGACAGCGAGGGGAGACCCAGTACTTC. Full variable domain (rest looked up from reference TRBV5-6 and TRBJ2-5): DAGVTQSPTHLIKTRGQQVTLRCSPKSGHDTVSWYQQALGQGPQFIFQYYEEEERQRGNFPDRFSGHQFPNYSSELNVNALLLGDSALYLCASSRGQRGETQYFGPGTRLLVL.

This rearrangement joins TRBV28 to TRBJ2-3; 9 nucleotides agree with TRBD1. From germline, CDR1 is MDHEN and CDR2 SYDVKM. This CDR3 spans 17 amino acids. Unmatched junction bases numbered 10, after V lost 2 bases and J lost 4 bases. This chain's CDR3 is CASSLNLPGQGADTQYF. The CDR3 DNA sequence: TGTGCCAGCAGTTTAAACTTACCGGGACAGGGTGCAGATACGCAGTATTTT.

Comment on this clone: One junction end disagrees with the germline gene, perhaps due to a read error. The rearrangement links TRBV15 to TRBJ2-4; TRBD1 aligns across 8 bases. CDR3 length: 13 amino acids. Germline V gene lookup returns CDR1 LNHNV and CDR2 YYDKDF (reference sequence). The CDR3 region is CATSRDQQGEWVF. CDR3 DNA: TGTGCCACCAGCAGGGATCAACAGGGGGAGTGGGTCTTC.

The chain couples TRBV11-1 to TRBJ1-2, with 7 positions matching TRBD1. V dropped 5 bases and J dropped 4; count of bases not matched to a gene: 7. Germline V gene sequence: CDR1 SGHAT, CDR2 FQDESV (reference sequence). The CDR3 is 14 residues long. In nucleotides, the CDR3 is TGTGCCAGCAGCGCCCCGGGACAGCTCTATGGCTACACCTTC. This translates into CASSAPGQLYGYTF.